The source of this T cell receptor (beta chain) is a study of T cell repertoires in cytomegalovirus infection. Study-wide context: Public TCR beta signatures were indicative of both CMV infection and a matching HLA type.

A single record per CDR3 protein comes from TCRdb applying MiXCR to the reads. Of approximately 550,000 distinct CDR3 sequences listed, approximately 17% were seen once; the top ten hold roughly a quarter. Overall study results and limits: Cumulative frequency (of public TCR beta family members) identified carriers of CMV plus the relevant HLA. Within the response measured ex vivo, HLA-C-restricted CMV-specific TCR beta clonotypes were dominant.

The CDR3 spans 15 residues. Looked up from germline, CDR1 is MNHNY and CDR2 is SVGAGI (reference sequence). Between the trimmed V and J ends, which lost 2 bases and 3 bases, there was a span of 14 bases. This clonotype showed up many times. Its antigen is unidentified. The sequence came from a human donor in good health (CMV status not recorded). Some clones in this sample may be carry-over from other donors' samples. Sequenced input: CD8+ T cells from PBMCs. The chain is built from TRBV6-6 and TRBJ2-7; tentatively, D is TRBD1 or TRBD2 (7 bases each). The CDR3 here is CASSYDREGFYEQYF. The CDR3 DNA reads as TGTGCCAGCAGTTACGACAGGGAGGGTTTCTACGAGCAGTACTTC.